This T cell receptor beta chain derives from a study of blood T cell repertoires in COVID-19. Background on the study: Collection of acute and convalescent COVID-19 samples took place in the United States, Italy and Spain.

In the study's own analysis: For nucleated cells, counts were estimated from reference gene primer amplification. The protocol was immunoSEQ multiplex PCR, while the TCRdb copy is restricted to in-frame clones and leaves out a portion. V and J calls and clone size follow that table, whereas D and trimming were derived from the DNA. Of 50,000 to 65,000 clones listed, roughly nine tenths are singletons. CDR3 length: 15 residues. Trimming shortened V by 8 bases and J by 4 bases, and 20 bases separated the two germline ends. The germline gives CDR1 MNHEY, CDR2 SMNVEV (reference sequence). This clonotype originated in a man aged 60-69 years with active COVID-19. The sequenced sample consisted of peripheral blood. The V call is TRBV27, the J call TRBJ1-2; D might be TRBD1 (5 bases). The CDR3 bases are TGTGCCAGCGGAAACAATGTTGTCGGGGGCTATGGCTACACCTTC. Translating it yields CASGNNVVGGYGYTF.